The following is a T cell receptor beta chain sequence with its context. This clone was found a few times. It has no known antigen specificity. The sample holds no much larger clone one base away, and base qualities are not on file. The cohort was made up of approximately 700 healthy bone marrow donors. Cohort members were all nominally healthy when sampled, although unrecorded immune exposures were likely present. CMV serostatus was recorded as positive for 289 and negative for about 50% of the roughly 670 cohort members, whereas no CMV serostatus was recorded for the donor in question. A peripheral blood sample was collected from each donor, and TCR beta sequencing was performed on peripheral blood mononuclear cells. The Qiagen DNeasy Blood Extraction Kit was used to extract genomic DNA from the blood cell samples. The CDR3 spans 13 residues, from the cysteine through the phenylalanine. Only the CDR3 portion is preserved as DNA: 39 bases, with reading frame beginning at the first base. V is shortened by 4 bases, J by 1 base, and the region joining them spans 8 bases. CDR1 and CDR2 were assigned from the germline V gene as SGHRS and YFSETQ.

The library was obtained by the immunoSEQ multiplex PCR assay. The multiplex PCR relied on a mix of 60 forward primers for TCR Vbeta segments and 13 reverse primers for TCR Jbeta segments. Amplification of the CDR3 region of rearranged TCR beta genes was performed with a multiplex PCR assay on genomic DNA. The amplified TCR beta libraries were sequenced on the Illumina HiSeq System as 87-base-pair reads. As for the authors' bioinformatics: Across the 670 or so repertoires, a later analysis counted approximately 83 million unique TCR beta chains, roughly 11 million of which were shared by at least two donors. A nearest-neighbor algorithm error-corrected the raw reads and collapsed the reads into unique sequences, merging closely related sequences to remove PCR and sequencing errors. CDR3 sequences were aligned to IMGT reference sequences to assign V, D and J gene segments. Each retained sequence needed at least a six-nucleotide match to both a V gene segment and a J gene segment. Rearrangements were classified as productive when the CDR3 lacked stop codons and remained in frame with V and J, and all other rearrangements were classified as non-productive. Following IMGT convention, CDR3 was defined as the stretch from the second conserved V-encoded cysteine up to the conserved J-encoded phenylalanine. In an earlier analysis of around 570 of the donors, sequences lacking an unambiguous match to a single V gene segment were excluded. In an earlier analysis of 500 to 750 of the donors, V segments were called functional above 56.7% productive rearrangements and were called segregating when the between-donor standard deviation exceeded 5%. A statistical classification framework was developed to diagnose cytomegalovirus status using the catalog of TCR beta chain sequences. In a later analysis, TCR nucleotide sequences were compared against IMGT/GENE-DB human TR gene sequences so that V and J genes could be assigned. The TCRdist pipeline was used in a later analysis to assign CDR3 sequences and most-parsimonious VDJ recombination scenarios. In a later analysis, each TCR beta chain was defined by its CDR3 amino acid sequence together with its V-gene family, and reads lacking a unique V-gene family were excluded. As a way to deal with suspected cross-contamination and a sequencing artifact, a later analysis dropped approximately 590 nucleotide sequences that were highly shared and had low generation probability. In a later analysis, a clonal expansion index was calculated for each public chain from normalized within-repertoire ranks of inferred template counts. In a later analysis, generation probabilities were computed using a VDJ recombination model fitted to out-of-frame rearrangements, and the results were checked against IGoR. A later analysis scored TCR-TCR, TCR-HLA and TCR-CMV co-occurrence with hypergeometric tests, applying a repertoire-size bias correction to TCR pairs. In a later analysis, false discovery rates were estimated by permuting HLA or CMV assignments 20 times. In a later analysis, co-occurring TCRs were grouped using DBSCAN, with TCRdist sequence similarity added in when clustering inside HLA-allele-positive subsets. For co-occurrence clustering, repertoires with fewer than 30,000 or more than 120,000 public chains were excluded, along with four to six repertoires with anomalous nucleotide sharing. Held by TCRdb, this immuneACCESS table contains in-frame sequences only and omits some clones. Under half of the omission traces to an unresolved V gene where checked; the cause of the rest is unknown. V and J calls plus clone size are reproduced from that table; the DNA served to infer D and trimming. Present in this sample are some 130,000 clones, approximately 70% of which were seen just once. Jointly, the top ten make up roughly 1.7% of the sample.

This specimen comes from a study of cytomegalovirus exposure and HLA in healthy donors (dated by TCRdb to about 2017). A note on the overall study: According to an earlier analysis of a few hundred of the donors, about 179 million T cells yielded 120 million or so unique TCR beta sequences and 276 Gb of sequence data. HLA typing covered class I and class II loci at four-digit resolution. Among the approximately 430 genotyped donors, under 90% belonged to the genetic ancestry cluster associated with self-reported Caucasian donors. An early release covering about 600 HLA-typed donors comprised about 320 gigabases of sequencing data and tens of millions of unique TCR sequences. Among roughly 400 genotyped donors of the cohort, an average of approximately 220,000 unique TCR beta nucleotide sequences was sequenced per donor, of which 15% to 20% were non-productive. Every repertoire in the discovery cohort had been generated on one and the same sequencing platform. Rather than using new phenotypic data, the later analysis identified candidate immune exposures from TCR beta sequences and from how often those sequences occurred across donors. Genome-wide SNP genotypes for about 55% of the roughly 670 donors were used in a later genetic analysis, which treated that subset as a discovery cohort. Donor age, sex, ethnicity and CMV serostatus were collected together with the repertoire data. The study combined high-throughput TCR immunosequencing, statistical association of individual TCRs with disease status, and machine learning to predict cytomegalovirus infection status. The study used immunosequencing to profile the T cell repertoires of more than 650 subjects and linked those repertoires to cytomegalovirus serostatus. An earlier analysis of around 580 of the donors used high-throughput TCR beta sequencing to judge whether each TCR beta V gene segment behaved as functional or pseudogenic. The number of donors typed differed by locus, with 629-630 for A, B, C, DRB1 and DQB1, more than 500 for DQA1, approximately 580 for DPA1, and 472 for DPB1. A later analysis re-analyzed previously published TCR beta repertoires from roughly 690 donors and added high-resolution HLA genotyping to study TCR occurrence patterns. The study aimed to test whether signatures of past pathogen exposure could be identified by cataloging public T cell receptors. Besides the first cohort of around 700 subjects, a separate validation cohort made up of around 120 different subjects was used. Five DR-DQ haplotypes were treated as single units for association and clustering because of strong linkage in the cohort.

What the research found in general, with its limitations: HLA typing was unavailable for some donors at each locus, so association tests used only the typed subset. According to a later analysis, parvovirus B19, influenza, CMV and Epstein-Barr virus appeared linked to several top co-occurrence clusters. In a later genetic analysis, fewer N-insertions in productive TCRs were reported among donors in an Asian-associated ancestry cluster than the roughly 700-donor mean. Presence/absence analyses assumed roughly uniform sequencing depth across donors, an assumption that may not hold. In an earlier analysis of several hundred of the donors, most TCR beta V segments were observed in productive rearrangements about 90% or about 30% of the time, broadly matching IMGT annotations. A further reported finding was that TCR beta sequences accurately predicted the HLA-A and HLA-B alleles for most subjects in the first cohort. In a later analysis, HLA-associated TCR beta chains were found to be more clonally expanded and to have lower generation probabilities than equally common non-associated chains. According to the authors, the approach could potentially be generalized to other disease states and immunological phenotypes. The classifier was reported to diagnose cytomegalovirus status with high specificity and sensitivity in both the original cohort and the validation cohort. A group of highly shared sequence variants was considered likely to be a technical artifact of the sequencing pipeline. Most CMV-associated TCR beta chains appeared to be HLA-restricted in a later analysis, and the HLA associations seemed to be driven largely by CMV exposure. At a false discovery rate of 0.05, a later analysis linked under 20,000 TCR beta sequences to specific HLA alleles. Three of the identified cytomegalovirus-associated TCR beta chains were confirmed in vitro to be specific for cytomegalovirus antigens. A total of 150 to 200 TCR beta chains were listed by the study as associated with cytomegalovirus. The cohort was sequenced for TCR beta chains only, and without alpha or paired-chain data the features that could be detected were limited. An association between a missense DCLRE1C variant and V-gene and J-gene trimming of TCR beta chains was found in a later genetic analysis and replicated in an independent cohort. Some IMGT-functional V segments, including TRBV6-2 and TRBV6-3, could not be told apart with the 87-base-pair reads, so those segments were excluded. Strong co-occurrence of HLA alleles, especially DR and DQ, made assigning TCR associations to individual alleles difficult. The only immune exposure information available for the cohort was CMV serostatus. Most TCR sequences were seen in very few donors, while some public TCRs were found in many individuals. Correlated functional status among segregating V segments might reflect linkage disequilibrium, but an unknown experimental factor could not be ruled out. The earlier analysis of 587 of the donors excluded 15 to 20 rarely observed V segments, including chromosome 9 orphons, because counts were too low. According to a later analysis, TCR association rates differed among HLA loci, with DRB1 alleles showing the most associated TCRs and HLA-C alleles showing the fewest.

The sequence came from a human donor in good health. The rearrangement combines TRBV5-1 with TRBJ1-1, with no confident D gene call. Sequencing was performed on PBMCs. CDR3 protein: CASSRGSNTEAFF. The DNA is as follows: TGCGCCAGCAGCCGCGGTTCGAACACTGAAGCTTTCTTT.